Listed below are T cell receptor beta chains from one sample, sequenced in a study of Tregs in tolerant kidney transplant recipients. This table comes from immunoSEQ multiplex PCR, and its TCRdb copy is limited to in-frame clones, with some not included. This table holds roughly 66,000 clones, 80% to 95% found once. This specimen consisted of CD8+ T cells from blood, obtained before the transplant. The source of these receptors is a human donor who received a combined kidney and bone marrow transplant. CDR3s include the opening cysteine and the closing phenylalanine or tryptophan. The D gene is left open where the match is weak. Only some rows state a clone size, as once, few, many or a class for expanded clones.

>TRBV4-1|NA|NA|TRBJ2-5
CASSQDVGAQETQYF
TGCGCCAGCAGCCAAGATGTGGGGGCCCAAGAGACCCAGTACTTC
>TRBV7-9|NA|TRBD1|TRBJ2-2
CASSWTGTGELFF
TGTGCCAGCAGCTGGACAGGCACCGGGGAGCTGTTTTTT
>TRBV9|NA|NA|TRBJ1-5
CASSVGGQSNQPQHF
TGTGCCAGCAGCGTAGGAGGACAGTCAAATCAGCCCCAGCATTTT
>TRBV5-3|NA|NA|TRBJ2-1
CARSSKLRVSSYNEQFF
TGTGCCAGAAGCTCCAAACTACGGGTTAGCTCCTACAATGAGCAGTTCTTC
>TRBV4-1|NA|TRBD1|TRBJ2-1
CASSHPDRGNYAYNEQFF
TGCGCCAGCAGCCATCCGGACAGGGGCAACTACGCCTACAATGAGCAGTTCTTC
>TRBV9|NA|NA|TRBJ1-3
CASSVAASSGNTIYF
TGTGCCAGCAGCGTAGCTGCGAGCTCTGGAAACACCATATATTTT
>TRBV5-6|NA|NA|TRBJ1-1
CASSFGGGTEAFF
TGTGCCAGCAGCTTCGGGGGAGGTACTGAAGCTTTCTTT
>TRBV19|NA|TRBD2|TRBJ2-7
CASSIGTRSSYEQYF
TGTGCCAGTAGTATCGGGACTAGGAGCTCCTACGAGCAGTACTTC
>TRBV5-5|NA|NA|TRBJ2-7
CASSLAGGGVYEQYF
TGTGCCAGCAGCTTGGCCGGGGGAGGCGTCTACGAGCAGTACTTC
>TRBV29-1|NA|TRBD1|TRBJ1-4
CSVKTGLREKLFF
TGCAGCGTTAAGACAGGGCTTCGTGAAAAACTGTTTTTT
>TRBV16|NA|NA|TRBJ2-4
CASSQGLRGKLAKNIQYF
TGTGCCAGCAGCCAAGGTTTGAGGGGGAAACTAGCCAAAAACATTCAGTACTTC
>TRBV4-3|NA|TRBD2|TRBJ2-1
CASSQEVAGPWNEQFF
TGCGCCAGCAGCCAAGAAGTAGCGGGACCTTGGAATGAGCAGTTCTTC
>TRBV14|once|TRBD1|TRBJ1-3
CASSDRGRINSGNTIYF
TGTGCCAGCAGCGACAGGGGACGGATTAACTCTGGAAACACCATATATTTT
>TRBV29-1|NA|TRBD1|TRBJ2-7
CSVPGTGGPYEQYF
TGCAGCGTCCCCGGGACAGGGGGTCCCTACGAGCAGTACTTC
>TRBV9|NA|NA|TRBJ1-3
CASSPPGASGNTIYF
TGTGCCAGCAGTCCTCCGGGAGCCTCTGGAAACACCATATATTTT
>TRBV7-9|NA|TRBD1|TRBJ1-1
CASSFSDRARGTEAFF
TGTGCCAGCAGCTTTTCGGACAGGGCAAGGGGCACTGAAGCTTTCTTT
>TRBV14|NA|NA|TRBJ1-2
CASSPAVGASNGYTF
TGTGCCAGCAGCCCCGCGGTAGGAGCCTCCAATGGCTACACCTTC
>TRBV15|NA|TRBD2|TRBJ2-1
CATSRVLAGGNEQFF
TGTGCCACCAGCAGAGTCCTAGCGGGAGGGAATGAGCAGTTCTTC
>TRBV6-5|NA|NA|TRBJ2-5
CASSYPAGVVETQYF
TGTGCCAGCAGTTATCCGGCCGGAGTGGTAGAGACCCAGTACTTC
>TRBV9|once|TRBD1|TRBJ2-7
CASSPGTEYEQYF
TGTGCCAGCAGCCCCGGGACAGAGTACGAGCAGTACTTC
>TRBV4-3|NA|TRBD2|TRBJ2-2
CASSQSWQGGTSGRRGELFF
TGCGCCAGCAGCCAATCATGGCAGGGGGGGACTAGCGGGAGGAGGGGGGAGCTGTTTTTT
>TRBV28|NA|TRBD1|TRBJ2-7
CASSGLRTGIYEQYF
TGTGCCAGCAGTGGCCTGAGGACAGGGATTTACGAGCAGTACTTC
>TRBV27|once|TRBD2|TRBJ2-1
CASSFRAGSYNEQFF
TGTGCCAGCAGTTTCCGAGCGGGGAGCTACAATGAGCAGTTCTTC
>TRBV19|NA|NA|TRBJ1-1
CASSKWANTEAFF
TGTGCCAGTAGTAAGTGGGCGAACACTGAAGCTTTCTTT
>TRBV10-3|NA|TRBD1|TRBJ1-1
CAISDPGTGDTEAFF
TGTGCCATCAGTGACCCCGGGACAGGGGACACTGAAGCTTTCTTT
>TRBV2|NA|NA|TRBJ1-5
CASSEPAEHYSNQPQHF
TGTGCCAGCAGTGAACCGGCGGAGCATTATAGCAATCAGCCCCAGCATTTT
>TRBV28|NA|TRBD1|TRBJ2-7
CASSLTGTGVEQYF
TGTGCCAGCAGTCTGACCGGGACAGGGGTCGAGCAGTACTTC